Included here is one T cell receptor (beta chain) sequence, with context. These data are taken from a study of cytomegalovirus exposure and HLA in healthy donors. Profiled with immunoSEQ multiplex PCR; TCRdb holds only in-frame clones, not every one. This table holds 100,000 to 120,000 clones, roughly nine tenths found once. CDR3 length equals 16 residues. CDR1 and CDR2 from the germline V gene are SNHLY and FYNNEI. V gave up 6 bases and J gave up 5 bases; unmatched junction bases: 14. The chain has TRBV2 and TRBJ1-1, with 8 bases that match TRBD1. Sequenced sample: PBMCs. The receptor comes from a woman aged 18 to 35 in good health and CMV-seronegative. The CDR3 spells CASSGRTGRGVTEAFF. For the CDR3, the DNA is TGTGCCAGCAGCGGCAGGACAGGGCGGGGAGTAACTGAAGCTTTCTTT.